This record covers a single T cell receptor beta chain. These data come from a study of Graves' ophthalmopathy and Graves' hyperthyroidism. Study-wide context: Blood was drawn at initial diagnosis, before any treatment.

Amplification of TCR beta CDR3 regions used RNA transcripts. HTBI-primed first-round RT-PCR preceded second-round multiplex PCR. TCRdb re-derived calls from the multiplex PCR reads in MiXCR, one entry per CDR3 protein. This sample yields roughly 420,000 distinct CDR3 sequences, of which roughly 21% are seen a single time; roughly 3.2% belongs to the top ten. V gave up 1 base and J gave up 4 bases; unmatched junction bases: 2. This CDR3 has 15 residues. Germline V gene data show CDR1 as LNHNV and CDR2 as YYDKDF (reference sequence). This rearrangement joins TRBV15 to TRBJ2-2, with 8 bases aligning to TRBD1. The sequence was collected from a woman younger than 35 with stable Graves' hyperthyroidism. The sequenced sample was peripheral blood. CDR3 DNA: TGTGCCACCAGCAGAGGGGACAGGACCACCGGGGAGCTGTTTTTT. Translation: CATSRGDRTTGELFF.